A selection of T cell receptor beta chains follows, all from one sample in a study of control samples from healthy donors and cancer patients. Sequencing was performed with immunoSEQ multiplex PCR; in TCRdb, only in-frame clones are kept and a portion is missing. Here the sample spans more than 65,000 clones, 84% being singletons. Sequencing was done on a sample of blood. The receptors originated from a man aged 45-60 years in good health. Both conserved end residues are part of each CDR3. Fields, in order: V gene, D gene, J gene, clone size, CDR3 DNA, CDR3 protein. A D gene is named only where the DNA matches it firmly. Not all rows give a size; the values are once, few, many and, for expanded clones, a class.

TRBV7-2	TRBD2	TRBJ2-7	few	TGTGCCAGCAGCTTAGGGGGGACTAGCATCTACGAGCAGTACTTC	CASSLGGTSIYEQYF
TRBV4-2	NA	TRBJ1-2	NA	TGTGCCAGCAGCCAAGATCAAGGTACTCGGGGCTACACCTTC	CASSQDQGTRGYTF
TRBV9	NA	TRBJ2-1	NA	TGTGCCAGCAGCGTAGGGACAGTTAACAATGAGCAGTTCTTC	CASSVGTVNNEQFF
TRBV9	TRBD1	TRBJ2-1	NA	TGTGCCAGCAGCGGCGGGACAGGGTCCTACAATGAGCAGTTCTTC	CASSGGTGSYNEQFF
TRBV5-6	NA	TRBJ1-5	NA	TGTGCCAGCAGCTTACAGGGTCGGAACAATCAGCCCCAGCATTTT	CASSLQGRNNQPQHF
TRBV18	TRBD1	TRBJ1-3	NA	TGTGCCAGCTCCCTCAGTCCCGGGACAGGAACCTCCTCTGGAAACACCATATATTTT	CASSLSPGTGTSSGNTIYF
TRBV2	NA	TRBJ2-1	NA	TGTGCCAGCCTCCGGGACCACTACAATGAGCAGTTCTTC	CASLRDHYNEQFF
TRBV11-2	TRBD2	TRBJ2-1	NA	TGTGCCAGCAGCTTTCGTAGCGGGAGGTCCCCCTACAATGAGCAGTTCTTC	CASSFRSGRSPYNEQFF
TRBV20-1	NA	TRBJ1-2	NA	TGCAGTGCTAGTGGCCACTATGGCTACACCTTC	CSASGHYGYTF
TRBV23-1	TRBD2	TRBJ2-7	NA	TGCGCCAGCAGATCCCGGGGGGGGTTTTCCCTAGGCTACGAGCAGTACTTC	CASRSRGGFSLGYEQYF
TRBV7-8	NA	TRBJ2-7	NA	TGTGCCAGCACCTCCCGGCGGCTAACGCCCTCCTACGAGCAGTACTTC	CASTSRRLTPSYEQYF
TRBV27	TRBD2	TRBJ2-1	NA	TGTGCCAGCAGTTCTCTAGCGGGTAACAGCAATGAGCAGTTCTTC	CASSSLAGNSNEQFF
TRBV7-2	NA	TRBJ2-1	once	TGTGCCAGCAGCTTAGATTTCGTGGACGCGAACCCCGGCCCGTTCTTC	CASSLDFVDANPGPFF
TRBV5-1	TRBD2	TRBJ2-1	NA	TGCGCCAGCAGCTTAGGAGCGGGAGGCAATGAGCAGTTCTTC	CASSLGAGGNEQFF